The count of the clone carrying this T cell receptor (beta chain) is one. As processed by the authors: Amplification of reference gene primers was used by the study to estimate nucleated cell counts. Sequencing was performed with immunoSEQ multiplex PCR; in TCRdb, only in-frame clones are kept and a portion is missing. The V and J calls and clone size were taken over from that table, and D and trimming were inferred from the DNA. The sample carries over 150,000 clones, 83% recorded once. The sample is drawn from a study of blood T cell repertoires in COVID-19. About the research overall: The cDNA or gDNA used as material had been derived from T cells, B-cell-depleted T cells, or PBMCs.

Germline V lookup: CDR1 SGHTS, CDR2 YDEGEE. The CDR3 totals 16 residues. V was trimmed by 0 bases and J by 0 bases, leaving 10 bases between them. The V call is TRBV5-8, the J call TRBJ1-5; D not resolved. This clonotype was obtained from a woman over 75 with acute or convalescent COVID-19. The sequenced sample was peripheral blood. The CDR3 DNA follows: TGTGCCAGCAGCTTGGGGGCCGGGGTTAGCAATCAGCCCCAGCATTTT. This gives the protein CASSLGAGVSNQPQHF.